This TCR beta chain was recovered during a study of blood T cells in healthy people across ages. Germline V gene data show CDR1 as GTSNPN and CDR2 as SVGIG (reference sequence). V gave up 0 bases and J gave up 5 bases, with 8 bases separating them. The CDR3 is made up of 13 amino acids. Alongside a J-beta primer mix, a sample-barcoded 5' primer served in a second PCR lasting about 7 to 11 cycles. Samples each returned at least 2.5 million CDR3-containing paired-end reads. One entry per CDR3 protein, called by TCRdb with MiXCR from the 5' RACE reads. Of about 690,000 distinct CDR3 sequences in the sample, approximately 40% were seen once.

The source of this sequence is a man older than 75 in good health. Specimen: blood. The J gene is TRBJ1-5, the V gene TRBV30, with D possibly being TRBD1 (5 bases). CDR3: CAWSVRGDQPQHF. CDR3 nucleotides: TGTGCCTGGAGTGTGCGGGGGGATCAGCCCCAGCATTTT.